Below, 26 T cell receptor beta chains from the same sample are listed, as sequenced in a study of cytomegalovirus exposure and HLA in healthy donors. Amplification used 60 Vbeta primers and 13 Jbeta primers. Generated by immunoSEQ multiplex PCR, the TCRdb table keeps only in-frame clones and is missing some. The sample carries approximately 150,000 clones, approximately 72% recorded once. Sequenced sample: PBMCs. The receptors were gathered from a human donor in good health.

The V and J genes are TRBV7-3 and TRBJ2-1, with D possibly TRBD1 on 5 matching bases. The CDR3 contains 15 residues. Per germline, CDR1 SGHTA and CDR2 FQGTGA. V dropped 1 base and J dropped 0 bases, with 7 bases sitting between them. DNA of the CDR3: TGTGCCAGCAGCTTAAAACAGGACTCCTACAATGAGCAGTTCTTC. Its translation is CASSLKQDSYNEQFF.

CDR3 DNA: TGTGCCAGCCGCCCGGGACAGAACATTTATGGAAACACCATATATTTT. It is translated as CASRPGQNIYGNTIYF. The chain combines TRBV11-2 with TRBJ1-3, with 7 bases aligning to TRBD1. Germline lookup yields CDR1 SGHAT and CDR2 FQNNGV. The CDR3 covers 16 residues. The V and J ends lost 8 bases and 3 bases, in that order; junction bases with no gene match: 13.

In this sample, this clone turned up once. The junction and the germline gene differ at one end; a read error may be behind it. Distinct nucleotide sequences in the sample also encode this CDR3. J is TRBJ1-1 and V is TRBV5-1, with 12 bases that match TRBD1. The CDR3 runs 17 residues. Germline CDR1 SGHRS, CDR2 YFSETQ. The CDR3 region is CASSTPGTGGSDTEAFF. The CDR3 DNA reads TGCGCCAGCAGCACCCCCGGGACAGGGGGCTCGGACACTGAGGCTTTCTTT.

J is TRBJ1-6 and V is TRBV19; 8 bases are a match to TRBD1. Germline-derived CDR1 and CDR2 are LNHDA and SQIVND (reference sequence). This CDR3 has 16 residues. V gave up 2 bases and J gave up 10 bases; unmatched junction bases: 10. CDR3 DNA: TGTGCCAGTAGTATATCGGGGACAGGCGAGGGATCACCCCTCCACTTT. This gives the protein CASSISGTGEGSPLHF.

CDR3 sequence: CASSLVAGGNTGELFF. The DNA for the CDR3 is TGTGCCAGCAGCTTAGTTGCAGGGGGGAACACCGGGGAGCTGTTTTTT. The V and J genes are TRBV7-9 and TRBJ2-2, with 7 bases fitting TRBD1. V shed 1 base, J shed 1 base, and the junction held 3 bases outside the gene matches. Germline V gene data show CDR1 as SEHNR and CDR2 as FQNEAQ (reference sequence). This CDR3 contains 16 residues.

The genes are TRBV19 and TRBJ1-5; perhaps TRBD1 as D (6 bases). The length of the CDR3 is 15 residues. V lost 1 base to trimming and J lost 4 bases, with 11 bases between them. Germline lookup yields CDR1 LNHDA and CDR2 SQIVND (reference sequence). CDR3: CASSIGGRGNQPQHF. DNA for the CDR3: TGTGCCAGTAGTATAGGGGGGCGAGGTAATCAGCCCCAGCATTTT. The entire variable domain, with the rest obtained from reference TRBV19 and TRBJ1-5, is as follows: DGGITQSPKYLFRKEGQNVTLSCEQNLNHDAMYWYRQDPGQGLRLIYYSQIVNDFQKGDIAEGYSVSREKKESFPLTVTSAQKNPTAFYLCASSIGGRGNQPQHFGDGTRLSIL.

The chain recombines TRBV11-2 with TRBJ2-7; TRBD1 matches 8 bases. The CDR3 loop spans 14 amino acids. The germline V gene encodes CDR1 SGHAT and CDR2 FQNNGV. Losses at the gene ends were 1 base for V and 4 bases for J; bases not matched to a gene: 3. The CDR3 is CASSLVQGVYEQYF. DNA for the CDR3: TGTGCCAGCAGCTTAGTACAGGGGGTGTACGAGCAGTACTTC.

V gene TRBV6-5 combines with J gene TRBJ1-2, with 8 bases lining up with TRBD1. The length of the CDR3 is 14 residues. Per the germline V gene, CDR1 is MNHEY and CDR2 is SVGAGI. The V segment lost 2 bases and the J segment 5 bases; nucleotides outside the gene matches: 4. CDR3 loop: CASSYAGGKYGYTF. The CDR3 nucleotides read TGTGCCAGCAGTTACGCAGGGGGCAAGTATGGCTACACCTTC.

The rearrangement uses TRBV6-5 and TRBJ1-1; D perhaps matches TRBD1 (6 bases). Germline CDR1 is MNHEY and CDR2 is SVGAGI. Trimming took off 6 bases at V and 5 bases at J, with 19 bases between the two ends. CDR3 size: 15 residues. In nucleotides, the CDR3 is TGTGCCAGCAGGATAGAGACAGGAAGAGCGACTGAAGCTTTCTTT. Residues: CASRIETGRATEAFF.

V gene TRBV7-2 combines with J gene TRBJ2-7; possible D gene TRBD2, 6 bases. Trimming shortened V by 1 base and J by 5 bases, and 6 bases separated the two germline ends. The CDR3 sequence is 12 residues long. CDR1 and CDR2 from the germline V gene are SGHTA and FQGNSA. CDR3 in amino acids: CASSLGGDEQYF. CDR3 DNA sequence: TGTGCCAGCAGCTTAGGGGGGGACGAGCAGTACTTC.

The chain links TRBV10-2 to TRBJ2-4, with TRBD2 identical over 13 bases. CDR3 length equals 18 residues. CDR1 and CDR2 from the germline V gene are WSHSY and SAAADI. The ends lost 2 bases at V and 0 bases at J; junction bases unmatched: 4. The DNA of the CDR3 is TGCGCCAGCAGTGAGAGAAGGACTAGCGGGGGAGCCAAAAACATTCAGTACTTC. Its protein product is CASSERRTSGGAKNIQYF.

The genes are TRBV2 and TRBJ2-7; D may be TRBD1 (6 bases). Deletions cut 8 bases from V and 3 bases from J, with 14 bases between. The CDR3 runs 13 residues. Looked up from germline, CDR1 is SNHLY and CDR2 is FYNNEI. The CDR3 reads CASQQGAGYEQYF. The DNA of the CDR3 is TGTGCCAGCCAACAGGGAGCCGGCTACGAGCAGTACTTC.

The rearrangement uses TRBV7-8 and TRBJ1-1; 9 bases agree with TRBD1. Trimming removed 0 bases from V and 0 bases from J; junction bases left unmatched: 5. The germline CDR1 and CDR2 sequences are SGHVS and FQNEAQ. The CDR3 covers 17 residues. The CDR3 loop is CASSLAPTGGMNTEAFF. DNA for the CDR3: TGTGCCAGCAGCTTAGCGCCGACAGGGGGGATGAACACTGAAGCTTTCTTT.

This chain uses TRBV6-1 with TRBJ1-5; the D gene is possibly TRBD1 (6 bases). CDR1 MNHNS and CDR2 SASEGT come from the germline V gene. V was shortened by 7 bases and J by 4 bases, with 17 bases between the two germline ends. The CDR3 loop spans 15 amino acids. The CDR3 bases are TGTGCCAGCATGAATGGGGGCGGATGGAATCAGCCCCAGCATTTT. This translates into CASMNGGGWNQPQHF.

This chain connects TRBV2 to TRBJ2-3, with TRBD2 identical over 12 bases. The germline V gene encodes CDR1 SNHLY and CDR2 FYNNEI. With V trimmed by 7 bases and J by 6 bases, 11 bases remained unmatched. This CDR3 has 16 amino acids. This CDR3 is CASTFNRLAGDDTQYF. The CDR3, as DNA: TGTGCCAGCACATTTAATAGACTAGCGGGGGACGATACGCAGTATTTT.

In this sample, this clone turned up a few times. The CDR3 DNA is TGCAGCGTTGACAGAAAATTTTCTGAAGCTTTCTTT. Translation: CSVDRKFSEAFF. The gene calls are TRBV29-1 and TRBJ1-1; D not certain. From germline, CDR1 is SQVTM and CDR2 ANQGSEA. Trimming shortened V by 3 bases and J by 6 bases, and 11 bases separated the two germline ends. The CDR3 is 12 amino acids.

Here the CDR3 reads CASSRDRGSNQPQHF. CDR3 DNA: TGTGCCAGCAGCCGCGACAGGGGTAGCAATCAGCCCCAGCATTTT. The V call is TRBV6-5, the J call TRBJ1-5, with 8 bases fitting TRBD1. The V gene end was trimmed by 6 bases and the J gene end by 0 bases; junction bases not matched to a gene: 4. This CDR3 is 15 amino acids long. CDR1 and CDR2 from the germline V gene are MNHEY and SVGAGI.

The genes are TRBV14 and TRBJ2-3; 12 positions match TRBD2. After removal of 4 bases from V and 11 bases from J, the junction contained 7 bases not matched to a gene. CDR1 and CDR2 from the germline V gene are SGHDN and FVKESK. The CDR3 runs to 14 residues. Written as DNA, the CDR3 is TGTGCCAGCAGCCCAACCTTGACTAGCGGGGGGCAGTATTTT. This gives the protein CASSPTLTSGGQYF. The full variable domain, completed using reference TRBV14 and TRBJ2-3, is EAGVTQFPSHSVIEKGQTVTLRCDPISGHDNLYWYRRVMGKEIKFLLHFVKESKQDESGMPNNRFLAERTGGTYSTLKVQPAELEDSGVYFCASSPTLTSGGQYFGPGTRLTVL.

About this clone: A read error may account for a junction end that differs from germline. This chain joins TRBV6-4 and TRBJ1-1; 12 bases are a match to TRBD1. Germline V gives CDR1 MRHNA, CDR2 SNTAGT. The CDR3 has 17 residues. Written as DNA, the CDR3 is TGTGCCAGCAGGGACTCGGGACAGGGGGCCGGGGACACTGAAGCTTTCTTT. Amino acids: CASRDSGQGAGDTEAFF.

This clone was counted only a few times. The CDR3 DNA sequence: TGTGCCAGTAGTATAGACCGACAGACCTATGGCTACACCTTC. Residues: CASSIDRQTYGYTF. This sequence joins TRBV19 and TRBJ1-2; perhaps TRBD1 as D (5 bases). This CDR3 comprises 14 residues. The germline V and J ends were trimmed by 0 bases and 4 bases, with 9 bases remaining between them. The germline V gene encodes CDR1 LNHDA and CDR2 SQIVND (reference sequence).

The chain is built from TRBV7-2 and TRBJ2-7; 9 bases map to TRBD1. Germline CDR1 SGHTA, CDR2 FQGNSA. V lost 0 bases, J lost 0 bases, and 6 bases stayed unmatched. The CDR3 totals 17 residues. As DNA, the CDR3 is TGTGCCAGCAGCTTAGCCCACCTACAGGGGGCCTCCTACGAGCAGTACTTC. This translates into CASSLAHLQGASYEQYF.

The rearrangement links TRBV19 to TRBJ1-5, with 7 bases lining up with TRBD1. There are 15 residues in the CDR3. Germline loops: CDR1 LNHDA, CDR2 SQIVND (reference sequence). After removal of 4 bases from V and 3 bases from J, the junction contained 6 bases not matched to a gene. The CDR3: CASSNGDRSNQPQHF. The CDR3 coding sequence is TGTGCCAGTAGTAATGGGGACAGATCCAATCAGCCCCAGCATTTT.

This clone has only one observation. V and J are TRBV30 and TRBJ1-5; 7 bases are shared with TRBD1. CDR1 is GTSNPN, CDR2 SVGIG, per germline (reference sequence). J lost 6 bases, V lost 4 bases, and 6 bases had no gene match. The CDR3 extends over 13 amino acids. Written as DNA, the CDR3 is TGTGCCTGGAAGGGGGCGTGGGGTCAGCCCCAGCATTTT. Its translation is CAWKGAWGQPQHF.

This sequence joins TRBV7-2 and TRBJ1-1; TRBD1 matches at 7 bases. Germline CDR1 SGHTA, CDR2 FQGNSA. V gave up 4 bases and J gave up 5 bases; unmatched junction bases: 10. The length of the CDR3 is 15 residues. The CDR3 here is CASSWKRGGETEAFF. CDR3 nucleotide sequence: TGTGCCAGCAGCTGGAAGAGAGGGGGCGAGACTGAAGCTTTCTTT. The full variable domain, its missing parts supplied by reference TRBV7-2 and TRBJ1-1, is GAGVSQSPSNKVTEKGKDVELRCDPISGHTALYWYRQSLGQGLEFLIYFQGNSAPDKSGLPSDRFSAERTGGSVSTLTIQRTQQEDSAVYLCASSWKRGGETEAFFGQGTRLTVV.

The CDR3 sequence is CASSPGATGGFGYTF. CDR3 bases: TGTGCCAGCAGCCCAGGCGCTACAGGGGGCTTTGGCTACACCTTC. The chain has TRBV9 and TRBJ1-2; 9 bases line up with TRBD1. The germline V gene has CDR1 SGDLS and CDR2 YYNGEE. V dropped 4 bases and J dropped 7; count of bases not matched to a gene: 11. The CDR3 is 15 residues long. The full variable domain, with the rest looked up from reference TRBV9 and TRBJ1-2, is DSGVTQTPKHLITATGQRVTLRCSPRSGDLSVYWYQQSLDQGLQFLIQYYNGEERAKGNILERFSAQQFPDLHSELNLSSLELGDSALYFCASSPGATGGFGYTFGSGTRLTVV.

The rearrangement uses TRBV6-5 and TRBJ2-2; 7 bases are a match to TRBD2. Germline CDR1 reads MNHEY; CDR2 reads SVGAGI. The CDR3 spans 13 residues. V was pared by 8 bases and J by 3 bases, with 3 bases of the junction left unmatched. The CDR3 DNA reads TGTGCCAGCGGGGGGGGATACACCGGGGAGCTGTTTTTT. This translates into CASGGGYTGELFF.